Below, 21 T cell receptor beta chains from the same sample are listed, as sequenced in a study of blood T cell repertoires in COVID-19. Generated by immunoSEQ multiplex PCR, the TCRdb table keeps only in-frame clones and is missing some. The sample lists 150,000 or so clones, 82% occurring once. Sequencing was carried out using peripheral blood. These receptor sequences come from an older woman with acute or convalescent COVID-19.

The CDR3 loop reads CASSRRGGSNYGYTF. CDR3 DNA sequence: TGTGCCAGCAGCAGGAGGGGAGGTTCTAACTATGGCTACACCTTC. The chain uses TRBV3-1 (or the pseudogene TRBV3-2) and TRBJ1-2, with a weak D call TRBD1 (5 bases). The CDR3 is made up of 15 amino acids. V dropped 5 bases and J dropped 0 bases, with 13 bases sitting between them. Per germline, CDR1 LGHDT and CDR2 YNNKEL (reference sequence).

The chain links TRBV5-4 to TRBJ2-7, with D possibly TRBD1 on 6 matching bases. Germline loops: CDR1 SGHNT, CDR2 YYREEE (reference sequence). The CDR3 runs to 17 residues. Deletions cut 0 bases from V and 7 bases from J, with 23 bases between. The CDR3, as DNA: TGTGCCAGCAGCTTGGCAACGGGACAAGGGGTCTCCCTTGAGCAGTACTTC. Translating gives CASSLATGQGVSLEQYF.

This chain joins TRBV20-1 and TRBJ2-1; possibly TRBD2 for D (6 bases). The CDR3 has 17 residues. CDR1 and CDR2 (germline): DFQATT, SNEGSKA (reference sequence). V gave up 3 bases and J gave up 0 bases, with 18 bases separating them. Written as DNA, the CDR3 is TGCAGTGCTAGTTCTCTTGAGTGGGAGGACTCCTACAATGAGCAGTTCTTC. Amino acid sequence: CSASSLEWEDSYNEQFF.

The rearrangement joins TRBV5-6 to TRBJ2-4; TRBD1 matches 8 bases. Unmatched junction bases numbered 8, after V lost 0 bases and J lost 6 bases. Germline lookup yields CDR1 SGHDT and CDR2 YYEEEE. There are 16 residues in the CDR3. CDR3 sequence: CASSLAPGTGGNIQYF. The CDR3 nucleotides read TGTGCCAGCAGCTTGGCCCCCGGGACAGGTGGAAACATTCAGTACTTC.

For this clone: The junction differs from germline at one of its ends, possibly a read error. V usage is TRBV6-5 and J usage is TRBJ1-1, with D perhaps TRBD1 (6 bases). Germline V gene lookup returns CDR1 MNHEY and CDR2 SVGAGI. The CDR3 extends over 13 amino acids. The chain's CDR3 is CASSAPGHTEAFF. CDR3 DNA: TGTGCCAGCAGCGCGCCGGGACACACAGAAGCTTTCTTT.

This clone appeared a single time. The CDR3, as DNA: TGCGCCAGCAGCTTGGACAGATGGAACTATGGCTACACCTTC. Translation: CASSLDRWNYGYTF. The V call is TRBV5-1, the J call TRBJ1-2; D gene ambiguous. Looked up from germline, CDR1 is SGHRS and CDR2 is YFSETQ. Trimming pared 0 bases from V and 2 bases from J, leaving 8 bases between. The CDR3 loop spans 14 amino acids.

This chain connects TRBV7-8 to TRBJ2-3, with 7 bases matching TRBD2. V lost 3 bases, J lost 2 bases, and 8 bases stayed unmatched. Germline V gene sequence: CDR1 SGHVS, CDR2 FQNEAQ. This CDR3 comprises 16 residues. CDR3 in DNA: TGTGCCAGCAGCTTTCGATCGGGGGGAAACACAGATACGCAGTATTTT. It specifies CASSFRSGGNTDTQYF.

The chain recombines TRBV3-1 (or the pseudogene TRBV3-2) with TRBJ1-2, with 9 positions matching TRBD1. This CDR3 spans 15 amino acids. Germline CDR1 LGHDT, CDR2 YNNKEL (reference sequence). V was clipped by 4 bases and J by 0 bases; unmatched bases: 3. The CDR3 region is CASSPQGAPNYGYTF. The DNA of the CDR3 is TGTGCCAGCAGCCCACAGGGGGCACCTAACTATGGCTACACCTTC.

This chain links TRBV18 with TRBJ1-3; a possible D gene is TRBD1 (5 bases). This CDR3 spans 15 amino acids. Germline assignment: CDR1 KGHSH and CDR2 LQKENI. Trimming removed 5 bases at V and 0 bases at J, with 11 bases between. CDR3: CASSSAGYSGNTIYF. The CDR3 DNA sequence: TGTGCCAGCTCATCCGCAGGGTACTCTGGAAACACCATATATTTT.

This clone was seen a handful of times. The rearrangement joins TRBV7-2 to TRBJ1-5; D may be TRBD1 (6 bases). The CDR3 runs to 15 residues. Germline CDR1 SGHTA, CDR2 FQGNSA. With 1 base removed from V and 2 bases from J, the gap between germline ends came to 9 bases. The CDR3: CASSLGQARNQPQHF. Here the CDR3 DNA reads TGTGCCAGCAGCTTAGGACAGGCTCGCAATCAGCCCCAGCATTTT. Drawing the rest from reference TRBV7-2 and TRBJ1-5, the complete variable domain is GAGVSQSPSNKVTEKGKDVELRCDPISGHTALYWYRQSLGQGLEFLIYFQGNSAPDKSGLPSDRFSAERTGGSVSTLTIQRTQQEDSAVYLCASSLGQARNQPQHFGDGTRLSIL.

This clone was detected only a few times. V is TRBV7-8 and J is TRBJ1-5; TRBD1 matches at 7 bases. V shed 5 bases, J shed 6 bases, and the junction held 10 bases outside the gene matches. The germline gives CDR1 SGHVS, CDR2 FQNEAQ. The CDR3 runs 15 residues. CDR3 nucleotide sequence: TGTGCCAGCAGCCAACAGTCGACAGGGATTCAGCCCCAGCATTTT. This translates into CASSQQSTGIQPQHF.

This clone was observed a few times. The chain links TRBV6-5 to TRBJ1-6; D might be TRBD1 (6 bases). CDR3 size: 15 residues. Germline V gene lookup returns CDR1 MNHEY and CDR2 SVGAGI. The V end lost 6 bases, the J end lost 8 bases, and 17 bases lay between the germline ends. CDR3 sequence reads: CASRTGQMSDSPLHF. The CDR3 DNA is TGTGCCAGCAGGACAGGACAGATGAGTGATTCACCCCTCCACTTT.

CDR3 coding DNA: TGTGCCAGCAGTTACTCAGACAGTCTGCACGAGCAGTACTTC. Translated, it gives CASSYSDSLHEQYF. This chain links TRBV6-2 or TRBV6-3 with TRBJ2-7, with D perhaps TRBD1 (5 bases). The CDR3 runs 14 residues. The V gene lost 0 bases and the J gene lost 5 bases, with 11 bases spanning the gap. Germline V gene data show CDR1 as MNHEY and CDR2 as SVGEGT.

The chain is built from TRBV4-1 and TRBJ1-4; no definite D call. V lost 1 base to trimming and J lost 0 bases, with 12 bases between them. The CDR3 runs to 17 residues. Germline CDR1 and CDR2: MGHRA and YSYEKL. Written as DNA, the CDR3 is TGCGCCAGCAGCCAAGCCCCACCCGGTGCAACTAATGAAAAACTGTTTTTT. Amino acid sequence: CASSQAPPGATNEKLFF.

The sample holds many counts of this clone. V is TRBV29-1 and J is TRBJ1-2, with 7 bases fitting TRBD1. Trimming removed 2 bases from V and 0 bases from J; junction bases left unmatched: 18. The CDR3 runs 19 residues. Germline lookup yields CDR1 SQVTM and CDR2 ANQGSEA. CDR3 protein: CSVELGRTGNRRTNYGYTF. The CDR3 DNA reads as TGCAGCGTTGAACTGGGCCGGACAGGAAATCGGCGTACTAACTATGGCTACACCTTC.

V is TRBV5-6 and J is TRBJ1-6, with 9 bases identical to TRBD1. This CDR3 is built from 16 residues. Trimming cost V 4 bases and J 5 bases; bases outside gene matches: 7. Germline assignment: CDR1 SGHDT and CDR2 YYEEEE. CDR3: CASSTKRTGDNSPLHF. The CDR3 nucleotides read TGTGCCAGCAGCACGAAGAGGACAGGGGATAATTCACCCCTCCACTTT. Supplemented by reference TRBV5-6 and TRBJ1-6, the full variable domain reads DAGVTQSPTHLIKTRGQQVTLRCSPKSGHDTVSWYQQALGQGPQFIFQYYEEEERQRGNFPDRFSGHQFPNYSSELNVNALLLGDSALYLCASSTKRTGDNSPLHFGNGTRLTVT.

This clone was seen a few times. Here the CDR3 reads CASSHGTSTDTQYF. The CDR3, as DNA: TGCGCCAGCAGTCACGGGACTAGCACAGATACGCAGTATTTT. The chain has TRBV5-1 and TRBJ2-3; D is perhaps TRBD2 (6 bases). The CDR3 has 14 residues. Germline CDR1 reads SGHRS; CDR2 reads YFSETQ. The V and J ends lost 5 bases and 0 bases respectively, with 10 bases between them.

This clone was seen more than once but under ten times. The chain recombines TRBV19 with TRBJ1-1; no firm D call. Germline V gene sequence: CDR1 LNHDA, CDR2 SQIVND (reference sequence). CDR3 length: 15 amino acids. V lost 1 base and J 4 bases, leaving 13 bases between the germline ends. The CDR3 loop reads CASSIGDWQSTEAFF. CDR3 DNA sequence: TGTGCCAGTAGTATAGGAGACTGGCAGAGCACTGAAGCTTTCTTT.

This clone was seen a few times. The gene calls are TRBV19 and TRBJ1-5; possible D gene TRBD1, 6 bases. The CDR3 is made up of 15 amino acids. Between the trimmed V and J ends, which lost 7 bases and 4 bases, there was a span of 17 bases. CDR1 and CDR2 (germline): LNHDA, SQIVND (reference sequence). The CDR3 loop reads CASTGTGYVNQPQHF. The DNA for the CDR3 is TGTGCCAGTACGGGAACAGGGTATGTAAATCAGCCCCAGCATTTT. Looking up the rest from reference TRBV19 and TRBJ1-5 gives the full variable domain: DGGITQSPKYLFRKEGQNVTLSCEQNLNHDAMYWYRQDPGQGLRLIYYSQIVNDFQKGDIAEGYSVSREKKESFPLTVTSAQKNPTAFYLCASTGTGYVNQPQHFGDGTRLSIL.

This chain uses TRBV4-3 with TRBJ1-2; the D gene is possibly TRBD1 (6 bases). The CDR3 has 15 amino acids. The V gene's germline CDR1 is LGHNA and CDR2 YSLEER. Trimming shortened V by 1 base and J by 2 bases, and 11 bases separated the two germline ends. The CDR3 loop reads CASSQARTVNYGYTF. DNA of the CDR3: TGCGCCAGCAGCCAAGCCCGGACAGTGAACTATGGCTACACCTTC.

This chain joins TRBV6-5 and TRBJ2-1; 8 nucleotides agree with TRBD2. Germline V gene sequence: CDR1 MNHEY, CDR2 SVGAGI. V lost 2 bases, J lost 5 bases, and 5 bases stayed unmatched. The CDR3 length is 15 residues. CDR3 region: CASSYMSGSHNEQFF. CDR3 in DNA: TGTGCCAGCAGTTACATGAGCGGGAGTCACAATGAGCAGTTCTTC.